Listed below are T cell receptor beta chains from one sample, sequenced in a study of identical twins. TCRdb re-derived calls from the 5' RACE reads in MiXCR, one entry per CDR3 protein. The sample has 540,000 or so distinct CDR3 sequences; approximately 20% are singletons. These data were also reused for a study on yellow fever vaccine responses in identical twins.

The sequenced sample consisted of CD4+ T cells sorted from blood. The source is a woman between 18 and 29 years old in good health. CDR3s include the opening cysteine and the closing phenylalanine or tryptophan. The D gene is left open where the match is weak. The listing skips clone size in some rows; elsewhere it reads once, few, many or a size class.

V gene: TRBV5-5; clone size: -; D gene: TRBD2; J gene: TRBJ2-6; CDR3 DNA: TGTGCCAGCAGCTTCAGCGGGAGAGTGGGGTCTGGGGCCAACGTCCTGACTTTC; CDR3 protein: CASSFSGRVGSGANVLTF
V gene: TRBV4-2; clone size: -; D gene: -; J gene: TRBJ2-1; CDR3 DNA: TGTGCCAGCAGCCTCTCCGGGACCCCCCGTTCGGAGAATGAGCAGTTCTTC; CDR3 protein: CASSLSGTPRSENEQFF
V gene: TRBV4-1; clone size: few; D gene: -; J gene: TRBJ2-1; CDR3 DNA: TGCGCCAGCAGCCAAGGCAGGGTCGATGAGCAGTTCTTC; CDR3 protein: CASSQGRVDEQFF
V gene: TRBV24-1; clone size: -; D gene: -; J gene: TRBJ2-7; CDR3 DNA: TGTGCCACCAGTGATCAGAGGGAGCAGTACTTC; CDR3 protein: CATSDQREQYF
V gene: TRBV10-2; clone size: -; D gene: -; J gene: TRBJ1-1; CDR3 DNA: TGCGCCAGCAGTCCGACCGGGGGGGCTAACACTGAAGCTTTCTTT; CDR3 protein: CASSPTGGANTEAFF
V gene: TRBV6-1; clone size: few; D gene: -; J gene: TRBJ2-5; CDR3 DNA: TGTGCCAGCAGCCCGGGAATTTATGAGACCCAGTACTTC; CDR3 protein: CASSPGIYETQYF
V gene: TRBV10-3; clone size: few; D gene: -; J gene: TRBJ2-1; CDR3 DNA: TGTGCCATCAGCGAATCCTCGCAGGGAGCATCCTACAATGAGCAGTTCTTC; CDR3 protein: CAISESSQGASYNEQFF
V gene: TRBV29-1; clone size: many; D gene: -; J gene: TRBJ2-5; CDR3 DNA: TGCAGCGTTGTTGGTGAGGGGTCTGTGACCCAGTACTTC; CDR3 protein: CSVVGEGSVTQYF
V gene: TRBV6-1; clone size: few; D gene: -; J gene: TRBJ2-7; CDR3 DNA: TGTGCCAGCAGTGAACTTGTTGGGGGGGAGCAGTACTTC; CDR3 protein: CASSELVGGEQYF
V gene: TRBV5-1; clone size: -; D gene: -; J gene: TRBJ1-2; CDR3 DNA: TGCGCCAGCAGGCCCCAGGGGACCTATGGCTACACCTTC; CDR3 protein: CASRPQGTYGYTF
V gene: TRBV10-1; clone size: few; D gene: -; J gene: TRBJ2-1; CDR3 DNA: TGCGCCAGCAGTTTGACACCTAGCTCCTACAATGAGCAGTTCTTC; CDR3 protein: CASSLTPSSYNEQFF
V gene: TRBV28; clone size: -; D gene: -; J gene: TRBJ2-5; CDR3 DNA: TGTGCCAGCACCATGGGGGGCTTCCCTCGAGAGACCCAGTACTTC; CDR3 protein: CASTMGGFPRETQYF
V gene: TRBV20-1; clone size: -; D gene: -; J gene: TRBJ2-1; CDR3 DNA: TGCAGTGCTAGTAACAGCAATGAGCAGTTCTTC; CDR3 protein: CSASNSNEQFF
V gene: TRBV24-1; clone size: -; D gene: -; J gene: TRBJ2-1; CDR3 DNA: TGTGCCACCAGTGATTTGAGCGGGTCCTACAATGAGCAGTTCTTC; CDR3 protein: CATSDLSGSYNEQFF
V gene: TRBV7-2; clone size: -; D gene: -; J gene: TRBJ2-3; CDR3 DNA: TGTGCCAGCAAGGGACTGGAGTTCACAGATACGCAGTATTTT; CDR3 protein: CASKGLEFTDTQYF
V gene: TRBV14; clone size: -; D gene: TRBD2; J gene: TRBJ2-2; CDR3 DNA: TGTGCCAGCAGCCAGCGGACTAGCGGAGCTATGGGGGAGCTGTTTTTT; CDR3 protein: CASSQRTSGAMGELFF
V gene: TRBV3-1; clone size: few; D gene: -; J gene: TRBJ2-7; CDR3 DNA: TGTGCCAGCAGCATGGGACCGAAAACCTCCTACGAGCAGTACTTC; CDR3 protein: CASSMGPKTSYEQYF
V gene: TRBV11-3; clone size: few; D gene: -; J gene: TRBJ2-3; CDR3 DNA: TGTGCCAGCAGCTCATATACAGGGAGTCACACAGATACGCAGTATTTT; CDR3 protein: CASSSYTGSHTDTQYF
V gene: TRBV5-1; clone size: -; D gene: TRBD1; J gene: TRBJ1-2; CDR3 DNA: TGCGCCAGCAGCCACCAGGGGGGACAGCCTAACTATGGCTACACCTTC; CDR3 protein: CASSHQGGQPNYGYTF
V gene: TRBV5-6; clone size: -; D gene: -; J gene: TRBJ2-2; CDR3 DNA: TGTGCCAGCAGCGATTGGGCAGGGGTCACCGGGGAGCTGTTTTTT; CDR3 protein: CASSDWAGVTGELFF
V gene: TRBV12-3/TRBV12-4; clone size: many; D gene: -; J gene: TRBJ1-5; CDR3 DNA: TGTGCCAGCACAGGCGGAGGTCAGCCCCAGCATTTT; CDR3 protein: CASTGGGQPQHF
V gene: TRBV7-2; clone size: -; D gene: -; J gene: TRBJ2-7; CDR3 DNA: TGTGCCAGCAGCTTGGGGTTAAGAGGGAACGAGCAGTACTTC; CDR3 protein: CASSLGLRGNEQYF
V gene: TRBV9; clone size: -; D gene: -; J gene: TRBJ2-2; CDR3 DNA: TGTGCCAGCAGCGTAGCCCAGGGTGTCACCGGGGAGCTGTTTTTT; CDR3 protein: CASSVAQGVTGELFF
V gene: TRBV12-3/TRBV12-4; clone size: -; D gene: TRBD2; J gene: TRBJ2-7; CDR3 DNA: TGTGCCAGCAGCCTAGCGGGACACTACGAGCAGTACTTC; CDR3 protein: CASSLAGHYEQYF
V gene: TRBV20-1; clone size: few; D gene: TRBD2; J gene: TRBJ2-5; CDR3 DNA: TGCAGTGCGAAGCCTAGCGGGAGGTACCAAGAGACCCAGTACTTC; CDR3 protein: CSAKPSGRYQETQYF
V gene: TRBV12-3/TRBV12-4; clone size: -; D gene: TRBD2; J gene: TRBJ2-2; CDR3 DNA: TGTGCCAGCAGTGTCACTCGGGGAGGGACGAACACCGGGGAGCTGTTTTTT; CDR3 protein: CASSVTRGGTNTGELFF
V gene: TRBV25-1; clone size: -; D gene: -; J gene: TRBJ2-7; CDR3 DNA: TGTGCCAGCAGTCCCCCTACAAAGGCCAACTCCTACGAGCAGTACTTC; CDR3 protein: CASSPPTKANSYEQYF
V gene: TRBV4-1; clone size: few; D gene: -; J gene: TRBJ2-1; CDR3 DNA: TGCGCCAGCAGCCAACCTACCTTTGTGGGGGGAGGTCAGTTCTTC; CDR3 protein: CASSQPTFVGGGQFF
V gene: TRBV3-1; clone size: -; D gene: -; J gene: TRBJ2-3; CDR3 DNA: TGTGCCAGCAGCCAAGCACCTGGGCTACGCTATCGCACAGATACGCAGTATTTT; CDR3 protein: CASSQAPGLRYRTDTQYF
V gene: TRBV20-1; clone size: -; D gene: -; J gene: TRBJ2-7; CDR3 DNA: TGCAGTGCTAGGCAGGGTCGCACAAACCCCTACGAGCAGTACTTC; CDR3 protein: CSARQGRTNPYEQYF
V gene: TRBV11-1; clone size: few; D gene: -; J gene: TRBJ1-2; CDR3 DNA: TGTGCCAGCAGCTTAGCGCTGGTCAGGGCTTCTCCTAACTATGGCTACACCTTC; CDR3 protein: CASSLALVRASPNYGYTF
V gene: TRBV5-5; clone size: few; D gene: TRBD1; J gene: TRBJ2-3; CDR3 DNA: TGTGCCAGCAGCCTGGGACAGGGGGTTTTGAGCACAGATACGCAGTATTTT; CDR3 protein: CASSLGQGVLSTDTQYF
V gene: TRBV12-3/TRBV12-4; clone size: -; D gene: -; J gene: TRBJ1-2; CDR3 DNA: TGTGCCAGCAGGCCGGGAGCTGGTGGCTACACCTTC; CDR3 protein: CASRPGAGGYTF
V gene: TRBV5-1; clone size: -; D gene: TRBD2; J gene: TRBJ2-6; CDR3 DNA: TGCGCCAGCAGCAGGGGACTAGCGGGCACTGGGGCCAACGTCCTGACTTTC; CDR3 protein: CASSRGLAGTGANVLTF
V gene: TRBV11-2; clone size: -; D gene: TRBD2; J gene: TRBJ2-1; CDR3 DNA: TGTGCCAGCAGCTTAGATCCGACTAGCGGGAGGTCCTACAATGAGCAGTTCTTC; CDR3 protein: CASSLDPTSGRSYNEQFF
V gene: TRBV28; clone size: few; D gene: -; J gene: TRBJ2-7; CDR3 DNA: TGTGCCAGCAGGCGCCTTGCCTCCTACGAGCAGTACTTC; CDR3 protein: CASRRLASYEQYF
V gene: TRBV5-1; clone size: few; D gene: -; J gene: TRBJ1-5; CDR3 DNA: TGCGCCAGCAGCTTGGGGGGGGACAACTATAGCAATCAGCCCCAGCATTTT; CDR3 protein: CASSLGGDNYSNQPQHF
V gene: TRBV4-1; clone size: -; D gene: TRBD2; J gene: TRBJ2-3; CDR3 DNA: TGCGCCAGCAGCCAAGGGAGCGGGAGGGCCCTTGCAGATACGCAGTATTTT; CDR3 protein: CASSQGSGRALADTQYF
V gene: TRBV3-1; clone size: -; D gene: -; J gene: TRBJ2-1; CDR3 DNA: TGTGCCAGCAGCCAACTAGGCAGTGAGCAGTTCTTC; CDR3 protein: CASSQLGSEQFF
V gene: TRBV12-3/TRBV12-4; clone size: -; D gene: -; J gene: TRBJ2-2; CDR3 DNA: TGTGCCAGCAGCCTCCATCGTGGGGAGCTGTTTTTT; CDR3 protein: CASSLHRGELFF
V gene: TRBV20-1; clone size: -; D gene: -; J gene: TRBJ1-1; CDR3 DNA: TGCAGTGCTGCGGGGGCCACTGAAGCTTTCTTT; CDR3 protein: CSAAGATEAFF
V gene: TRBV2; clone size: few; D gene: -; J gene: TRBJ1-1; CDR3 DNA: TGTGCCAGCGGACAGTACACTGAAGCTTTCTTT; CDR3 protein: CASGQYTEAFF
V gene: TRBV29-1; clone size: -; D gene: TRBD1; J gene: TRBJ2-2; CDR3 DNA: TGCAGCCCCCGGGGACAGGGGAGGGCTAACACCGGGGAGCTGTTTTTT; CDR3 protein: CSPRGQGRANTGELFF
V gene: TRBV6-2/TRBV6-3; clone size: few; D gene: -; J gene: TRBJ2-6; CDR3 DNA: TGTGCCAGCAGTTACGATCAGTTCTCTGGGGCCAACGTCCTGACTTTC; CDR3 protein: CASSYDQFSGANVLTF
V gene: TRBV20-1; clone size: -; D gene: TRBD2; J gene: TRBJ2-7; CDR3 DNA: TGCAGTGCTATTAGGACTAGCGGGAGGAGGGAGCAGTACTTC; CDR3 protein: CSAIRTSGRREQYF
V gene: TRBV20-1; clone size: -; D gene: TRBD2; J gene: TRBJ2-2; CDR3 DNA: TGCAGTGCGAGACTAGCGGCGAACACCGGGGAGCTGTTTTTT; CDR3 protein: CSARLAANTGELFF
V gene: TRBV18; clone size: -; D gene: -; J gene: TRBJ2-7; CDR3 DNA: TGTGCCAGCTCACCAGGGAGCTCCTACGAGCAGTACTTC; CDR3 protein: CASSPGSSYEQYF
V gene: TRBV7-9; clone size: -; D gene: -; J gene: TRBJ1-4; CDR3 DNA: TGTGCCAGCAGCTTAATGGAGGCAGATGAAAAACTGTTTTTT; CDR3 protein: CASSLMEADEKLFF
V gene: TRBV11-1; clone size: -; D gene: -; J gene: TRBJ2-3; CDR3 DNA: TGTGCCAGCAGCTTGATCGAAACAGATACGCAGTATTTT; CDR3 protein: CASSLIETDTQYF
V gene: TRBV12-3/TRBV12-4; clone size: few; D gene: -; J gene: TRBJ2-6; CDR3 DNA: TGTGCCAGCATTCTTGGGGGTGCTGGGGCCAACGTCCTGACTTTC; CDR3 protein: CASILGGAGANVLTF
V gene: TRBV10-3; clone size: -; D gene: TRBD2; J gene: TRBJ2-5; CDR3 DNA: TGTGCCATCAGTGAGTCTTGGGTAGCGGGATCTCAAGAGACCCAGTACTTC; CDR3 protein: CAISESWVAGSQETQYF
V gene: TRBV4-1; clone size: few; D gene: -; J gene: TRBJ2-3; CDR3 DNA: TGCGCCAGCAGCCAACCAGACGGCCGTACGCAGTATTTT; CDR3 protein: CASSQPDGRTQYF
V gene: TRBV15; clone size: many; D gene: -; J gene: TRBJ2-7; CDR3 DNA: TGTGCCACCAGCAGAGATCGGGGGTCTCATGAGCAGTACTTC; CDR3 protein: CATSRDRGSHEQYF
V gene: TRBV12-3/TRBV12-4; clone size: -; D gene: TRBD1; J gene: TRBJ1-2; CDR3 DNA: TGTGCCAGCAGTTTTGGGACAGGGGGCGTTTATGGCTACACCTTC; CDR3 protein: CASSFGTGGVYGYTF
V gene: TRBV5-4; clone size: few; D gene: -; J gene: TRBJ2-1; CDR3 DNA: TGTGCCAGCAGCCCAACCGGACGGGGGGCGGATGAGCAGTTCTTC; CDR3 protein: CASSPTGRGADEQFF
V gene: TRBV3-1; clone size: few; D gene: TRBD2; J gene: TRBJ2-2; CDR3 DNA: TGTGCCAGCAGCCAAGATCGGAGCGGGATCACCGGGGAGCTGTTTTTT; CDR3 protein: CASSQDRSGITGELFF
V gene: TRBV6-4; clone size: few; D gene: TRBD1; J gene: TRBJ2-2; CDR3 DNA: TGTGCCAGCAGCCCCTACAGGGGTACCGGGGAGCTGTTTTTT; CDR3 protein: CASSPYRGTGELFF
V gene: TRBV5-1; clone size: -; D gene: -; J gene: TRBJ2-3; CDR3 DNA: TGCGCCAGCAGCTTGGGGCGCCCCGGATCCCCTAGCACAGATACGCAGTATTTT; CDR3 protein: CASSLGRPGSPSTDTQYF
V gene: TRBV5-1; clone size: -; D gene: TRBD2; J gene: TRBJ2-1; CDR3 DNA: TGCGCCAGCGTCCCGGGACTAGCGGGAACCCGCGCTTACAATGAGCAGTTCTTC; CDR3 protein: CASVPGLAGTRAYNEQFF